This T cell receptor (beta chain) was documented in a study of cytomegalovirus exposure and HLA in healthy donors. Turning to the study itself: Membership in the Caucasian-associated ancestry cluster was found for about four fifths of approximately 400 genotyped donors.

The PCR had 60 Vbeta and 13 Jbeta primers. Only in-frame clones appear in the TCRdb table, and some are missing; sequencing was by immunoSEQ multiplex PCR. The table has about 120,000 clones, 80% seen once. On this clone: Its antigen is not identified.

Whole-study results and caveats: Upon later analysis, TCR association rates were observed to vary by HLA locus, being highest for DRB1 and lowest for HLA-C. Likely technical artifact: a cluster of highly shared sequence variants. According to a later analysis, donors in an Asian-associated ancestry cluster reportedly had fewer N-insertions than the roughly 670-donor mean.

The clonotype was recovered from a female donor in good health and CMV-seropositive. Sequenced input: PBMCs.

CDR3 amino acids: CAISGDRDRAGELFF. In DNA form, the CDR3 reads TGTGCCATCAGTGGGGACAGGGATCGCGCCGGGGAGCTGTTTTTT. The rearrangement uses TRBV10-3 and TRBJ2-2, with 9 positions matching TRBD1. V shed 4 bases, J shed 6 bases, and the junction held 6 bases outside the gene matches. The length of the CDR3 is 15 residues. Per germline, CDR1 ENHRY and CDR2 SYGVKD.